These 24 T cell receptor beta chains originate from one sample sequenced in a study of T cell responses to AZD1222 COVID-19 vaccine (dated by TCRdb to 2020 to 2023). Per the publication, the time point label means: about 28 days (+/-7) after the second vaccine dose. Library generation was performed with the immunoSEQ multiplex PCR assay. The clones in this table, taken by TCRdb from immuneACCESS, are in-frame only. Not every clone is retained; where verified, under half of the shortfall comes from an unresolved V gene, and the cause of the rest is unknown. The sample data list 150,000 to 200,000 clones, and 94% of these were observed just once. The ten largest clonotypes hold approximately 4.6% of the sample. The sequencing used peripheral blood, collected 28 days after the second AZD1222 dose. These receptors all stem from an adult who received the AZD1222 COVID-19 vaccine.

The chain couples TRBV9 to TRBJ1-1, with D perhaps matching TRBD1 (6 bases). The CDR3 is 9 amino acids. Germline values: CDR1 SGDLS, CDR2 YYNGEE. The CDR3 DNA follows: TGTGTCACAGGGTCTGAAGCTTTCTTT. Protein sequence: CVTGSEAFF.

The chain has TRBV5-1 and TRBJ2-1; D remains unclear. The CDR3 is 14 amino acids. Germline CDR1 reads SGHRS; CDR2 reads YFSETQ. The germline V and J ends were trimmed by 0 bases and 2 bases, with 6 bases remaining between them. The CDR3 coding sequence is TGCGCCAGCAGCTTGGGGTCTCCCTACAATGAGCAGTTCTTC. It codes for CASSLGSPYNEQFF.

This rearrangement joins TRBV28 to TRBJ2-7, with D uncertain. The V gene's germline CDR1 is MDHEN and CDR2 SYDVKM. CDR3 length equals 14 residues. V was pared by 4 bases and J by 1 base, with 11 bases between. The CDR3 sequence is CASSSSSPSYEQYF. CDR3 DNA: TGTGCCAGCAGTTCATCCTCCCCGTCCTACGAGCAGTACTTC.

The chain uses TRBV15 and TRBJ1-4; weak D call: TRBD1 (5 bases). The CDR3 contains 17 residues. The V gene lost 0 bases and the J gene lost 2 bases, with 13 bases spanning the gap. Germline loops: CDR1 LNHNV, CDR2 YYDKDF (reference sequence). The CDR3, as DNA: TGTGCCACCAGCAGAGAGGAGGGGTGGCTGACTAATGAAAAACTGTTTTTT. It encodes CATSREEGWLTNEKLFF.

V and J are TRBV28 and TRBJ2-7; no definite D call. The CDR3 is 15 residues long. Germline V lookup: CDR1 MDHEN, CDR2 SYDVKM. Trimming stripped 3 bases from V and 7 bases from J, with 19 bases between. This CDR3 reads CASSFMGKQLVEQYF. The CDR3 DNA is TGTGCCAGCAGTTTTATGGGGAAACAGCTGGTAGAGCAGTACTTC.

The chain employs TRBV4-1 and TRBJ2-7; 9 positions agree with TRBD1. The CDR3 has 14 residues. Germline CDR1 reads MGHRA; CDR2 reads YSYEKL. The ends lost 4 bases at V and 4 bases at J; junction bases unmatched: 5. The CDR3 loop is CASSLGTGIYEQYF. CDR3 DNA: TGCGCCAGCAGCCTCGGGACAGGGATATACGAGCAGTACTTC.

The chain carries TRBV27 and TRBJ2-2, with 8 nucleotides matching TRBD1. CDR3 size: 19 residues. CDR1 is MNHEY, CDR2 SMNVEV, per germline (reference sequence). V was clipped by 5 bases and J by 1 base; unmatched bases: 15. The CDR3, as DNA: TGTGCCAGCAGTCCGCCCGGCAGGGGGCGTGGGGGGAACACCGGGGAGCTGTTTTTT. This gives the protein CASSPPGRGRGGNTGELFF.

The chain carries TRBV6-5 and TRBJ2-7; D gene ambiguous. The CDR3 is made up of 11 amino acids. Germline values: CDR1 MNHEY, CDR2 SVGAGI. With 10 bases removed from V and 5 bases from J, the gap between germline ends came to 12 bases. The CDR3 DNA reads TGTGCCACCACCACAAGGAACGAGCAGTACTTC. Protein product: CATTTRNEQYF.

V is TRBV27 and J is TRBJ2-7; 8 bases align to TRBD2. The ends lost 8 bases at V and 5 bases at J; junction bases unmatched: 14. This CDR3 is 15 amino acids long. Germline values: CDR1 MNHEY, CDR2 SMNVEV (reference sequence). The chain's CDR3 is CASASGRGAGDEQYF. The DNA of the CDR3 is TGTGCCAGCGCCTCTGGAAGGGGAGCGGGGGACGAGCAGTACTTC.

This chain links TRBV30 with TRBJ2-1, with no clear D. CDR3 length equals 12 residues. V lost 1 base and J lost 7, with 8 bases in between. Germline V gene lookup returns CDR1 GTSNPN and CDR2 SVGIG (reference sequence). CDR3: CAWSDARNEQFF. As DNA, the CDR3 is TGTGCCTGGAGTGACGCCCGGAATGAGCAGTTCTTC.

This chain uses TRBV3-1 (or the pseudogene TRBV3-2) with TRBJ1-2, with D possibly matching TRBD1 (5 bases). The CDR3 has 16 amino acids. The V and J ends lost 0 bases and 3 bases respectively, with 14 bases between them. Per germline, CDR1 LGHDT and CDR2 YNNKEL (reference sequence). The CDR3 nucleotides are TGTGCCAGCAGCCAAGATCTCCGGGGGTGGTACTATGGCTACACCTTC. It translates to CASSQDLRGWYYGYTF.

The V gene is TRBV6-5, the J gene TRBJ2-2; D remains ambiguous. The V gene's germline CDR1 is MNHEY and CDR2 SVGAGI. Trimming cost V 4 bases and J 8 bases, with 8 bases left between them. The CDR3 runs to 12 residues. CDR3 bases: TGTGCCAGCAGTTCCGTAGGAGGGGAGCTGTTTTTT. This sequence encodes CASSSVGGELFF.

The gene calls are TRBV10-3 and TRBJ1-3, with unresolved D. The CDR3 runs to 13 residues. The V end was cut by 2 bases, the J end by 2 bases, with 4 bases between. Germline V gives CDR1 ENHRY, CDR2 SYGVKD. CDR3 nucleotides: TGTGCCATCAGTGAGGGGGCTGGAAACACCATATATTTT. Amino acid sequence: CAISEGAGNTIYF.

This clone is a singleton in its sample. In DNA form, the CDR3 reads TGTGCCAGCAGCCAAGATAGGGCGGGAGGAGAGACCCAGTACTTC. This gives the protein CASSQDRAGGETQYF. The chain employs TRBV3-1 (or the pseudogene TRBV3-2) and TRBJ2-5, with 8 bases lining up with TRBD2. The CDR3 sequence is 15 residues long. CDR1 is LGHDT, CDR2 YNNKEL, per germline (reference sequence). The ends lost 0 bases at V and 4 bases at J; junction bases unmatched: 4.

The chain uses TRBV11-2 and TRBJ2-1; possible D gene TRBD1, 6 bases. Germline V gives CDR1 SGHAT, CDR2 FQNNGV. This CDR3 has 13 amino acids. Trimming took 2 bases from V and 6 from J, leaving 8 bases between them. The CDR3 DNA sequence: TGTGCCAGCAGCTTAAGGGACACCAATGAGCAGTTCTTC. Translated: CASSLRDTNEQFF.

V gene TRBV5-4 combines with J gene TRBJ1-2; no reliable D call. Germline CDR1 SGHNT, CDR2 YYREEE (reference sequence). The CDR3 is 12 residues long. V was cut by 0 bases and J by 4 bases, with 4 bases left in between. The CDR3 loop reads CASSLGTYGYTF. Here the CDR3 DNA reads TGTGCCAGCAGCTTGGGTACCTATGGCTACACCTTC.

The chain combines TRBV28 with TRBJ2-5, with 12 bases lining up with TRBD2. J gave up 3 bases and V 7 bases, and 9 bases lay outside the gene matches. This CDR3 spans 16 amino acids. The V gene's germline CDR1 is MDHEN and CDR2 SYDVKM. The CDR3 spells CASTAGRLAGEETQYF. Written as DNA, the CDR3 is TGTGCCAGCACCGCCGGGCGACTAGCGGGAGAAGAGACCCAGTACTTC. The variable domain in full, completed from reference TRBV28 and TRBJ2-5, reads DVKVTQSSRYLVKRTGEKVFLECVQDMDHENMFWYRQDPGLGLRLIYFSYDVKMKEKGDIPEGYSVSREKKERFSLILESASTNQTSMYLCASTAGRLAGEETQYFGPGTRLLVL.

The rearrangement joins TRBV25-1 to TRBJ2-1; 12 bases agree with TRBD2. The CDR3 covers 18 residues. The V and J ends lost 4 bases and 4 bases, in that order; junction bases with no gene match: 11. Per germline, CDR1 MGHDK and CDR2 SYGVNS. The CDR3 sequence is CASSAVLAGGPGYNEQFF. The CDR3 bases are TGTGCCAGCAGTGCTGTCCTAGCGGGAGGGCCGGGTTACAATGAGCAGTTCTTC. The full variable domain, with the rest looked up from reference TRBV25-1 and TRBJ2-1, is EADIYQTPRYLVIGTGKKITLECSQTMGHDKMYWYQQDPGMELHLIHYSYGVNSTEKGDLSSESTVSRIRTEHFPLTLESARPSHTSQYLCASSAVLAGGPGYNEQFFGPGTRLTVL.

This sequence joins TRBV27 and TRBJ1-4; D is undetermined. V was clipped by 3 bases and J by 7 bases, with 12 bases between them. The CDR3 covers 14 residues. Germline loops: CDR1 MNHEY, CDR2 SMNVEV (reference sequence). The DNA for the CDR3 is TGTGCCAGCAGTTTCGTGGAGGGCGGTGAAAAACTGTTTTTT. Its protein product is CASSFVEGGEKLFF.

The chain recombines TRBV11-2 with TRBJ2-1; D not resolved. The CDR3 totals 17 residues. The germline gives CDR1 SGHAT, CDR2 FQNNGV. Deletions cut 4 bases from V and 1 base from J, with 17 bases between. Here the CDR3 DNA reads TGTGCCAGCAGCTCGTACCCCTCCGGCGGTTCCTACAATGAGCAGTTCTTC. Translating gives CASSSYPSGGSYNEQFF.

The gene calls are TRBV25-1 and TRBJ1-1; tentatively, D is TRBD1 (5 bases). This CDR3 spans 14 amino acids. The ends were cut back, 6 bases at V and 1 base at J, with 12 bases in the middle. The germline gives CDR1 MGHDK, CDR2 SYGVNS. CDR3 protein: CASSPLGGNTEAFF. The CDR3 region has the DNA TGTGCCAGCAGCCCGTTGGGGGGGAACACTGAAGCTTTCTTT.

This clone was seen only once. The CDR3 spells CASKASGSGYSAGELFF. CDR3 DNA sequence: TGCGCCAGCAAGGCTAGCGGGAGCGGGTATAGCGCCGGGGAGCTGTTTTTT. The J gene is TRBJ2-2, the V gene TRBV5-1; 10 nucleotides agree with TRBD2. This CDR3 contains 17 residues. Germline values: CDR1 SGHRS, CDR2 YFSETQ. The V gene end was trimmed by 6 bases and the J gene end by 6 bases; junction bases not matched to a gene: 14.

This clone has just one count. The V call is TRBV18, the J call TRBJ1-1; D unclear. Germline-derived CDR1 and CDR2 are KGHSH and LQKENI. V lost 2 bases and J lost 3, with 7 bases in between. The CDR3 is 13 residues long. The CDR3 loop is CASSPFHYTEAFF. The CDR3, as DNA: TGTGCCAGCTCACCATTCCATTACACTGAAGCTTTCTTT.

This clone appeared once. CDR3 nucleotides: TGTGCCAGCAGCTTAGTAGTCCTAGCGGCCCCCAATGAGCAGTTCTTC. Protein product: CASSLVVLAAPNEQFF. V gene TRBV7-2 combines with J gene TRBJ2-1; TRBD2 agrees at 7 bases. The CDR3 runs 16 residues. Trimming took 1 base from V and 6 from J; bases not matched to a gene: 9. The germline V gene encodes CDR1 SGHTA and CDR2 FQGNSA.